This entry lists 9 T cell receptor beta chains sequenced from one sample in a study of T cell responses to AZD1222 COVID-19 vaccine. Here immunoSEQ multiplex PCR was the method, and the copy in TCRdb shows in-frame clones only, minus some. This table has about 150,000 clones, about 95% appearing once. Sequencing was performed on peripheral blood, taken on day 0 of AZD1222 vaccination. The receptors were gathered from an adult in good health.

This sequence joins TRBV2 and TRBJ2-5; 7 bases are a match to TRBD1. Trimming took 10 bases from V and 2 from J; bases not matched to a gene: 10. Germline V gene lookup returns CDR1 SNHLY and CDR2 FYNNEI. CDR3 length: 14 residues. CDR3 nucleotide sequence: TGTGCCACTTCGCCGACAGGGAGACAAGAGACCCAGTACTTC. Its translation is CATSPTGRQETQYF.

Concerning this clone: One end of the junction fails to match germline, which may point to a read error. DNA for the CDR3: TGCGCCAGCAGTCAAGGAGTAATAGGGGCAGCCGGTGGCGGGGAGCTGTTTTTT. Residues: CASSQGVIGAAGGGELFF. This chain uses TRBV4-1 with TRBJ2-2; perhaps TRBD1 as D (5 bases). CDR1 and CDR2 from the germline V gene are MGHRA and YSYEKL. The CDR3 is 18 residues long.

The V gene is TRBV7-2, the J gene TRBJ1-5; 8 bases are shared with TRBD1. From germline, CDR1 is SGHTA and CDR2 FQGNSA. J lost 0 bases, V lost 5 bases, and 15 bases had no gene match. The CDR3 loop spans 19 amino acids. Written as DNA, the CDR3 is TGTGCCAGCAGCAAGGCCCCCCCAGGGGGCCTTTATAGCAATCAGCCCCAGCATTTT. This gives the protein CASSKAPPGGLYSNQPQHF.

The genes are TRBV29-1 and TRBJ2-1; no clear D. Germline V gives CDR1 SQVTM, CDR2 ANQGSEA. This CDR3 is 11 amino acids long. Trimming shortened V by 3 bases and J by 4 bases, and 4 bases separated the two germline ends. CDR3 nucleotide sequence: TGCAGCGTTGACGCGTACAATGAGCAGTTCTTC. Translation: CSVDAYNEQFF.

A few counts support this clone. This chain joins TRBV9 and TRBJ1-1, with D possibly TRBD1 on 5 matching bases. The CDR3 has 14 amino acids. CDR1 and CDR2 (germline): SGDLS, YYNGEE. Trimming left V 2 bases short and J 1 base short, with 9 bases between. The CDR3 here is CASSVGQGNTEAFF. CDR3 DNA sequence: TGTGCCAGCAGCGTGGGGCAGGGGAACACTGAAGCTTTCTTT.

CDR3 loop: CASSLRTPQRAFF. The CDR3, as DNA: TGCGCCAGCAGCTTGAGGACACCCCAGAGGGCTTTCTTT. The chain links TRBV5-1 to TRBJ1-1; D is possibly TRBD1 (5 bases). The germline gives CDR1 SGHRS, CDR2 YFSETQ. The length of the CDR3 is 13 residues. V was trimmed by 1 base and J by 11 bases, leaving 15 bases between them.

This clone was seen only once. The V call is TRBV7-9, the J call TRBJ1-1; D might be TRBD1 (5 bases). The CDR3 spans 14 residues. V was clipped by 6 bases and J by 7 bases, with 18 bases between them. CDR1 is SEHNR and CDR2 is FQNEAQ in the germline V gene (reference sequence). The CDR3 DNA reads as TGTGCCAGCAGACCAACCCAACGGACACTTGAAGCTTTCTTT. It specifies CASRPTQRTLEAFF.

J is TRBJ2-2 and V is TRBV4-1; 10 bases line up with TRBD2. Germline V lookup: CDR1 MGHRA, CDR2 YSYEKL. The ends lost 4 bases at V and 5 bases at J; junction bases unmatched: 13. The CDR3 contains 18 residues. As DNA, the CDR3 is TGCGCCAGCAGCCCACAGGCTAGCGGGAGTGTAGCAACCGGGGAGCTGTTTTTT. Protein: CASSPQASGSVATGELFF.

The rearrangement joins TRBV19 to TRBJ2-2; perhaps TRBD1 as D (5 bases). This CDR3 is built from 16 residues. The V gene's germline CDR1 is LNHDA and CDR2 SQIVND (reference sequence). With 2 bases removed from V and 1 base from J, the gap between germline ends came to 11 bases. The DNA of the CDR3 is TGTGCCAGTAGTATATTCCAGGGTTTGAACACCGGGGAGCTGTTTTTT. Translated: CASSIFQGLNTGELFF.